The 17 T cell receptor beta chains given below trace back to one sample, sequenced in a study of brain T cells in children with intractable seizures. Some clones are missing from TCRdb's copy, which holds only in-frame ones; the method was immunoSEQ multiplex PCR. In the table there are around 41,000 clones, approximately 90% of which are singletons. The sample was peripheral blood, taken at surgery. Receptors originate from a girl aged 2 to 10 with tuberous sclerosis and intractable seizures.

V and J are TRBV5-4 and TRBJ1-1; TRBD1 is a possible D gene (5 bases). The V gene's germline CDR1 is SGHNT and CDR2 YYREEE (reference sequence). V was trimmed by 5 bases and J by 2 bases, leaving 25 bases between them. This CDR3 comprises 18 residues. In nucleotides, the CDR3 is TGTGCCAGCAGTTCCGGGGGGAGCCCCGGCCCTATTAACACTGAAGCTTTCTTT. Residues: CASSSGGSPGPINTEAFF.

The chain has TRBV5-5 and TRBJ1-2, with a weak D call TRBD1 (5 bases). Trimming left V 0 bases short and J 1 base short, with 10 bases between. Germline-derived CDR1 and CDR2 are SGHKS and YYEKEE (reference sequence). The length of the CDR3 is 15 residues. CDR3 sequence: CASSLEGTLNYGYTF. DNA of the CDR3: TGTGCCAGCAGCTTGGAAGGGACCCTTAACTATGGCTACACCTTC. The full variable domain, its missing parts supplied by reference TRBV5-5 and TRBJ1-2, is DAGVTQSPTHLIKTRGQQVTLRCSPISGHKSVSWYQQVLGQGPQFIFQYYEKEERGRGNFPDRFSARQFPNYSSELNVNALLLGDSALYLCASSLEGTLNYGYTFGSGTRLTVV.

V and J are TRBV9 and TRBJ2-1; 10 bases agree with TRBD1. The V gene's germline CDR1 is SGDLS and CDR2 YYNGEE. The CDR3 extends over 15 amino acids. Unmatched junction bases numbered 4, after V lost 3 bases and J lost 4 bases. The CDR3 reads CASSGDRGKYNEQFF. CDR3 in DNA: TGTGCCAGCAGCGGGGACAGGGGCAAATACAATGAGCAGTTCTTC.

The genes are TRBV27 and TRBJ1-6; D is ambiguous. The CDR3 spans 15 residues. V was trimmed by 3 bases and J by 7 bases, leaving 13 bases between them. Germline V lookup: CDR1 MNHEY, CDR2 SMNVEV (reference sequence). The chain's CDR3 is CASSLEERSNSPLHF. Here the CDR3 DNA reads TGTGCCAGCAGTTTGGAGGAAAGGTCCAATTCACCCCTCCACTTT.

This clone has more than one count but fewer than ten. The V gene is TRBV5-4, the J gene TRBJ1-2; weak D call: TRBD1 (5 bases). This CDR3 contains 14 residues. The germline V and J ends were trimmed by 1 base and 4 bases, with 11 bases remaining between them. The germline V gene encodes CDR1 SGHNT and CDR2 YYREEE (reference sequence). The CDR3 protein is CASSLSGLSYGYTF. For the CDR3, the DNA is TGTGCCAGCAGCTTGTCGGGACTAAGCTATGGCTACACCTTC.

This sequence joins TRBV6-5 and TRBJ2-7; D is perhaps TRBD1 or TRBD2 (5 bases each). The CDR3 sequence is 14 residues long. Germline CDR1 MNHEY, CDR2 SVGAGI. Deletions cut 6 bases from V and 1 base from J, with 13 bases between. CDR3 DNA: TGTGCCAGCAGCCGGGACCGAACTTCCTACGAGCAGTACTTC. This gives the protein CASSRDRTSYEQYF.

The rearrangement joins TRBV7-3 to TRBJ1-6, with a possible D match to TRBD1 (5 bases). V shed 6 bases and J shed 3 bases, with 21 bases lying between them. This CDR3 spans 18 amino acids. The germline V gene encodes CDR1 SGHTA and CDR2 FQGTGA. DNA for the CDR3: TGTGCCAGCAGGCTCTCTATCCCTCGGGGGTACTATAATTCACCCCTCCACTTT. Translated: CASRLSIPRGYYNSPLHF.

This chain links TRBV4-1 with TRBJ1-5; no definite D call. CDR3 length equals 15 residues. Looked up from germline, CDR1 is MGHRA and CDR2 is YSYEKL. V gave up 1 base and J gave up 8 bases, with 15 bases separating them. The CDR3 bases are TGCGCCAGCAGCCAAGTGAATCGGGTGAATGAGCCCCAGCATTTT. This codes for CASSQVNRVNEPQHF.

The V gene is TRBV6-5, the J gene TRBJ1-5; the D gene is possibly TRBD1 (6 bases). CDR1 is MNHEY, CDR2 SVGAGI, per germline. This CDR3 has 14 amino acids. The V end lost 6 bases, the J end lost 2 bases, and 11 bases lay between the germline ends. CDR3 coding DNA: TGTGCCAGCAGAGTATCAGGGGGCAATCAGCCCCAGCATTTT. Translated, it gives CASRVSGGNQPQHF.

This clone was picked up one time. CDR3 sequence reads: CATSDSEQQNTGELFF. Written as DNA, the CDR3 is TGTGCCACCAGTGATTCAGAACAGCAGAACACCGGGGAGCTGTTTTTT. V usage is TRBV24-1 and J usage is TRBJ2-2; D unclear. CDR3 size: 16 residues. CDR1 is KGHDR, CDR2 SFDVKD, per germline. V was pared by 2 bases and J by 1 base, with 10 bases between.

The V and J genes are TRBV14 and TRBJ2-5; TRBD1 matches at 7 bases. The CDR3 is 15 amino acids. V was pared by 5 bases and J by 0 bases, with 6 bases of the junction left unmatched. Germline V gives CDR1 SGHDN, CDR2 FVKESK. The CDR3 spells CASSAFGQDQETQYF. CDR3 nucleotide sequence: TGTGCCAGCAGCGCGTTCGGACAGGACCAAGAGACCCAGTACTTC. The whole variable domain, remainder taken from reference TRBV14 and TRBJ2-5, is EAGVTQFPSHSVIEKGQTVTLRCDPISGHDNLYWYRRVMGKEIKFLLHFVKESKQDESGMPNNRFLAERTGGTYSTLKVQPAELEDSGVYFCASSAFGQDQETQYFGPGTRLLVL.

This clone turned up a few times. The CDR3 DNA is TGTGCCAGCAGTTACCGGGAATCTGGAAACACCATATATTTT. Protein sequence: CASSYRESGNTIYF. The J gene is TRBJ1-3, the V gene TRBV6-5; D gene uncertain. Germline loops: CDR1 MNHEY, CDR2 SVGAGI. The CDR3 is 14 residues long. With 2 bases removed from V and 1 base from J, the gap between germline ends came to 6 bases.

The chain recombines TRBV5-1 with TRBJ1-2, with 10 bases matching TRBD1. Per germline, CDR1 SGHRS and CDR2 YFSETQ. V was clipped by 0 bases and J by 5 bases; unmatched bases: 10. The CDR3 consists of 17 residues. The CDR3, as DNA: TGCGCCAGCAGCTTGGGTCATCGGGACAGGGGAAAATATGGCTACACCTTC. It translates to CASSLGHRDRGKYGYTF.

As DNA, the CDR3 is TGTGCCAGCAGCTTAGTGGGGGGCGGGGCAGATACGCAGTATTTT. Protein sequence: CASSLVGGGADTQYF. The chain has TRBV7-9 and TRBJ2-3, with D perhaps assigned TRBD1 or TRBD2 (6 bases each). CDR1 is SEHNR and CDR2 is FQNEAQ in the germline V gene (reference sequence). The CDR3 consists of 15 residues. Trimming shortened V by 1 base and J by 4 bases, and 12 bases separated the two germline ends.

V and J are TRBV5-1 and TRBJ1-3; TRBD1 might be the D (5 bases). CDR1 and CDR2 from the germline V gene are SGHRS and YFSETQ. The length of the CDR3 is 16 residues. V was pared by 0 bases and J by 0 bases, with 10 bases between. DNA of the CDR3: TGCGCCAGCAGCTTGGTACAGGTTGGCTCTGGAAACACCATATATTTT. It encodes CASSLVQVGSGNTIYF.

The V and J genes are TRBV5-6 and TRBJ1-1, with TRBD1 as a possible D gene (5 bases). Deletions cut 0 bases from V and 5 bases from J, with 11 bases between. Germline assignment: CDR1 SGHDT and CDR2 YYEEEE. This CDR3 contains 14 residues. The DNA of the CDR3 is TGTGCCAGCAGCTTGGCGATCGGGGGTACTGAAGCTTTCTTT. Encoded protein: CASSLAIGGTEAFF.

The chain uses TRBV12-3 or TRBV12-4 and TRBJ1-2; D gene unclear. The V end was cut by 1 base, the J end by 0 bases, with 3 bases between. The CDR3 length is 13 residues. This CDR3 reads CASSLGANYGYTF. In nucleotides, the CDR3 is TGTGCCAGCAGTTTAGGGGCTAACTATGGCTACACCTTC.